The following is a T cell receptor (beta chain) sequence with its context. Primed by a sample-barcoded 5' primer and a J-beta primer mix, a second PCR proceeded for 7 to 11 cycles. TCRdb ran MiXCR on the 5' RACE reads and lists one entry per CDR3 protein. The table records about 780,000 distinct CDR3 sequences, roughly 24% of them present only once. V was trimmed by 1 base and J by 9 bases, leaving 7 bases between them. There are 13 residues in the CDR3. Germline-derived CDR1 and CDR2 are LGHDT and YNNKEL (reference sequence). This sample is drawn from a study of blood T cells in healthy people across ages. Extraction yielded at least 6 micrograms of total RNA per sample. Separately, the same data were catalogued under a study of T cells of mothers and their children. That publication notes: Researchers report slightly higher, though non-significant, overlap in related mother-child pairs than in unrelated pairs.

Material: blood. This receptor was obtained from a boy aged 5-17 years in good health. V gene TRBV3-1 combines with J gene TRBJ1-6; D unclear. The CDR3 DNA reads TGTGCCAGCAGCCAAGGTTCTGGTTCACCCCTCCACTTT. Protein sequence: CASSQGSGSPLHF. Using reference TRBV3-1 and TRBJ1-6 for the parts outside the CDR3, the full variable domain is DTAVSQTPKYLVTQMGNDKSIKCEQNLGHDTMYWYKQDSKKFLKIMFSYNNKELIINETVPNRFSPKSPDKAHLNLHINSLELGDSAVYFCASSQGSGSPLHFGNGTRLTVT.